Each of the 15 T cell receptor beta chains below was sequenced from the same sample in a study of Ad26.COV2.S vaccination and SARS-CoV-2 variants. This sample's treatment: about 20 received Ad26.COV2.S at low or high dose, single or two shots; about 5 received placebo; per-sample allocation not given. Sampling took place 63 days after the first vaccine or placebo injection. Using immunoSEQ multiplex PCR, the repertoire was profiled, and TCRdb retains in-frame clones only, with some absent. The sample has about 420,000 clones, roughly 90% seen once. The material was peripheral blood, obtained in a trial of Ad26.COV2.S vaccine versus placebo. These receptors came from a person between 18 and 65 years old who received the Ad26.COV2.S COVID-19 vaccine or a placebo.

As DNA, the CDR3 is TGTGCCAGCAGCTCGGGGACAGGGTCGGATGAAAAACTGTTTTTT. This gives the protein CASSSGTGSDEKLFF. The genes are TRBV7-6 and TRBJ1-4, with 9 bases identical to TRBD1. The ends lost 4 bases at V and 6 bases at J; junction bases unmatched: 6. Germline V gene data show CDR1 as SGHVS and CDR2 as FNYEAQ. The CDR3 has 15 residues.

The chain has TRBV6-4 and TRBJ1-1, with 7 bases lining up with TRBD1. Losses at the gene ends were 6 bases for V and 5 bases for J; bases not matched to a gene: 9. CDR1 is MRHNA, CDR2 SNTAGT, per germline. The CDR3 spans 14 residues. CDR3 nucleotides: TGTGCCAGCAGAGAGCAGGGGGAGCGAACTGAAGCTTTCTTT. Its protein is CASREQGERTEAFF.

The rearrangement links TRBV12-3 or TRBV12-4 to TRBJ2-7; possible D gene TRBD2, 5 bases. This CDR3 spans 12 amino acids. V was clipped by 6 bases and J by 6 bases, with 12 bases between them. In DNA, the CDR3 is TGTGCCAGCAGGACGGGGAGTCGCGAGCAGTACTTC. Its protein is CASRTGSREQYF.

The V call is TRBV19, the J call TRBJ1-6; TRBD1 agrees at 7 bases. CDR1 is LNHDA, CDR2 SQIVND, per germline (reference sequence). This CDR3 spans 15 amino acids. With 1 base clipped from V and 6 bases from J, the junction kept 3 bases outside the gene matches. CDR3 in DNA: TGTGCCAGTAGTATAGCCCACAGGGGTAATTCACCCCTCCACTTT. This gives the protein CASSIAHRGNSPLHF.

This chain uses TRBV7-3 with TRBJ2-5; perhaps D is TRBD1 or TRBD2 (5 bases each). Between the trimmed V and J ends, which lost 3 bases and 9 bases, there was a span of 17 bases. Germline lookup yields CDR1 SGHTA and CDR2 FQGTGA. CDR3 length: 14 residues. Here the CDR3 reads CASSLGPQVGAQYF. DNA for the CDR3: TGTGCCAGCAGCTTGGGACCCCAGGTGGGGGCCCAGTACTTC.

The genes are TRBV6-5 and TRBJ2-7; D is perhaps TRBD1 (5 bases). This CDR3 comprises 13 residues. V gave up 4 bases and J gave up 7 bases, with 14 bases separating them. CDR1 MNHEY and CDR2 SVGAGI come from the germline V gene. CDR3 loop: CASSSSIRVEQYF. CDR3 bases: TGTGCCAGCAGTTCCAGTATCAGGGTAGAGCAGTACTTC.

CDR3: CASSSSGEKLFF. The DNA of the CDR3 is TGTGCCAGCAGCTCCTCGGGGGAAAAACTGTTTTTT. V gene TRBV7-9 combines with J gene TRBJ1-4; D gene ambiguous. This CDR3 region has 12 residues. V gave up 4 bases and J gave up 8 bases, with 8 bases separating them. Germline V CDR1 and CDR2: SEHNR, FQNEAQ (reference sequence).

CDR3 amino acids: CASSWTSSGNTIYF. The DNA for the CDR3 is TGTGCCAGCAGCTGGACGAGCTCTGGAAACACCATATATTTT. This chain connects TRBV7-2 to TRBJ1-3, with no clear D. V was pared by 4 bases and J by 0 bases, with 7 bases between. Per the germline V gene, CDR1 is SGHTA and CDR2 is FQGNSA. CDR3 length: 14 residues.

V and J are TRBV6-5 and TRBJ1-4, with 7 bases identical to TRBD1. The germline gives CDR1 MNHEY, CDR2 SVGAGI. Unmatched junction bases numbered 7, after V lost 7 bases and J lost 5 bases. The CDR3 has 14 residues. CDR3 residues: CASTVQGRNEKLFF. CDR3 DNA: TGTGCCAGCACCGTACAGGGGCGGAATGAAAAACTGTTTTTT.

V usage is TRBV9 and J usage is TRBJ2-1; weak D call: TRBD1 (5 bases). In germline, CDR1 is SGDLS, CDR2 YYNGEE. V was shortened by 3 bases and J by 8 bases, with 12 bases between the two germline ends. The CDR3 is 13 residues long. CDR3 in amino acids: CASSASGYDEQFF. The DNA for the CDR3 is TGTGCCAGCAGCGCTTCAGGGTACGATGAGCAGTTCTTC.

The J gene is TRBJ2-2, the V gene TRBV19; 7 nucleotides agree with TRBD1. Germline V gene lookup returns CDR1 LNHDA and CDR2 SQIVND (reference sequence). The CDR3 runs 15 residues. The ends lost 4 bases at V and 2 bases at J; junction bases unmatched: 4. This chain's CDR3 is CASSTRDSNTGELFF. DNA for the CDR3: TGTGCCAGTAGTACACGGGACAGCAACACCGGGGAGCTGTTTTTT.

The CDR3: CASNRQGAVDTQYF. CDR3 in DNA: TGTGCCAGCAACAGACAGGGGGCGGTGGATACGCAGTATTTT. The chain is built from TRBV9 and TRBJ2-3, with 10 bases that match TRBD1. The V and J ends lost 6 bases and 6 bases, in that order; junction bases with no gene match: 7. The CDR3 runs to 14 residues. Germline CDR1 reads SGDLS; CDR2 reads YYNGEE.

Note on this clone: At the DNA level, this CDR3 is encoded by other sequences in the same sample as well. The CDR3 nucleotides are TGTGCCAGCTCCCGGGGCACAGATACGCAGTATTTT. It codes for CASSRGTDTQYF. The V and J genes are TRBV12-3 or TRBV12-4 and TRBJ2-3; D gene ambiguous. The V end lost 8 bases, the J end lost 1 base, and 7 bases lay between the germline ends. The CDR3 totals 12 residues.

The V and J genes are TRBV19 and TRBJ1-2; unclear D gene. The CDR3 covers 13 residues. Trimming shortened V by 0 bases and J by 9 bases, and 11 bases separated the two germline ends. Germline values: CDR1 LNHDA, CDR2 SQIVND (reference sequence). The CDR3 nucleotides read TGTGCCAGTAGTATAGACGGCAGGAGTAGCTACACCTTC. It is translated as CASSIDGRSSYTF.

This CDR3 is CATSRAGRAGNTIYF. The DNA of the CDR3 is TGTGCCACCAGCAGGGCAGGGCGGGCTGGAAACACCATATATTTT. The chain is built from TRBV15 and TRBJ1-3, with a tentative D call TRBD1 (5 bases). The V gene's germline CDR1 is LNHNV and CDR2 YYDKDF (reference sequence). The V gene lost 3 bases and the J gene lost 2 bases, with 11 bases spanning the gap. The CDR3 has 15 residues.